One sample yielded the 20 T cell receptor beta chains listed below, sequenced in a study of blood T cell repertoires in COVID-19. Only in-frame clones appear in the TCRdb table, and some are missing; sequencing was by immunoSEQ multiplex PCR. Of 55,000 to 70,000 clones listed, over 70% are singletons. Specimen: peripheral blood. The receptors shown here come from a human donor in a cohort sampled during active COVID-19.

This chain connects TRBV18 to TRBJ2-5, with TRBD1 identical over 8 bases. Germline V gene sequence: CDR1 KGHSH, CDR2 LQKENI. This CDR3 has 14 amino acids. V lost 6 bases, J lost 5 bases, and 8 bases stayed unmatched. CDR3 nucleotides: TGTGCCAGCTCCAGACAGGGGAGGTCGGAGACCCAGTACTTC. Translated, it gives CASSRQGRSETQYF. Looking up the rest from reference TRBV18 and TRBJ2-5 gives the full variable domain: NAGVMQNPRHLVRRRGQEARLRCSPMKGHSHVYWYRQLPEEGLKFMVYLQKENIIDESGMPKERFSAEFPKEGPSILRIQQVVRGDSAAYFCASSRQGRSETQYFGPGTRLLVL.

This chain links TRBV7-9 with TRBJ2-7, with D possibly matching TRBD2 (5 bases). This CDR3 is 15 amino acids long. Deletions cut 3 bases from V and 5 bases from J, with 17 bases between. CDR1 is SEHNR, CDR2 FQNEAQ, per germline (reference sequence). The CDR3 is CASSFTRGSTNEQYF. CDR3 DNA: TGTGCCAGCAGCTTTACTCGAGGGAGCACCAACGAGCAGTACTTC.

This clone was seen once. The CDR3, as DNA: TGTGCCAGTCATCCTATTACGGGAAGCAATCAGCCCCAGCATTTT. Protein: CASHPITGSNQPQHF. J is TRBJ1-5 and V is TRBV19, with unresolved D. The CDR3 loop spans 15 amino acids. The germline gives CDR1 LNHDA, CDR2 SQIVND (reference sequence). Between the trimmed V and J ends, which lost 8 bases and 1 base, there was a span of 15 bases.

V gene TRBV7-8 combines with J gene TRBJ2-1; tentatively, D is TRBD2 (5 bases). The V gene lost 5 bases and the J gene lost 4 bases, with 15 bases spanning the gap. CDR1 and CDR2 (germline): SGHVS, FQNEAQ. The CDR3 is 15 amino acids. The CDR3 bases are TGTGCCAGCAGCCCCAGTGGACTGGCATACAATGAGCAGTTCTTC. Its protein is CASSPSGLAYNEQFF. Combining the CDR3 with reference TRBV7-8 and TRBJ2-1 gives the whole variable domain GAGVSQSPRYKVAKRGQDVALRCDPISGHVSLFWYQQALGQGPEFLTYFQNEAQLDKSGLPSDRFFAERPEGSVSTLKIQRTQQEDSAVYLCASSPSGLAYNEQFFGPGTRLTVL.

This clone was found a few times. CDR3 nucleotides: TGTGCCAGCAGCTATGGGAGCCCACCCTACGAGCAGTACTTC. Translation: CASSYGSPPYEQYF. The gene calls are TRBV11-3 and TRBJ2-7, with D perhaps TRBD2 (5 bases). Germline-derived CDR1 and CDR2 are SGHNT and YENEEA. The CDR3 length is 14 residues. V was cut by 4 bases and J by 2 bases, with 12 bases left in between.

The rearrangement links TRBV6-6 to TRBJ1-2, with TRBD1 matching 9 bases. CDR1 is MNHNY and CDR2 is SVGAGI in the germline V gene (reference sequence). V was clipped by 5 bases and J by 4 bases; unmatched bases: 14. The CDR3 contains 17 residues. This CDR3 is CASSPGTGRGGPYGYTF. CDR3 in DNA: TGTGCCAGCAGTCCCGGGACAGGGAGAGGGGGACCCTATGGCTACACCTTC.

The chain joins TRBV5-4 to TRBJ1-6, with 7 nucleotides matching TRBD1. Germline CDR1 SGHNT, CDR2 YYREEE (reference sequence). This CDR3 spans 15 amino acids. Trimming took 3 bases from V and 10 from J; bases not matched to a gene: 10. The CDR3 bases are TGTGCCAGCAGCTCCAACAGGGGTCTGGGATCACCCCTCCACTTT. Its translation is CASSSNRGLGSPLHF.

This clone came up once. The rearrangement uses TRBV5-4 and TRBJ1-3; 7 nucleotides align to TRBD1. The trim removed 4 bases at V and 4 bases at J, leaving 5 bases unmatched. CDR3 length: 14 amino acids. Germline CDR1 is SGHNT and CDR2 is YYREEE (reference sequence). CDR3 sequence: CASSPDRSGNTIYF. The DNA of the CDR3 is TGTGCCAGCAGCCCGGACAGGTCGGGAAACACCATATATTTT. Drawing the rest from reference TRBV5-4 and TRBJ1-3, the complete variable domain is ETGVTQSPTHLIKTRGQQVTLRCSSQSGHNTVSWYQQALGQGPQFIFQYYREEENGRGNFPPRFSGLQFPNYSSELNVNALELDDSALYLCASSPDRSGNTIYFGEGSWLTVV.

The V call is TRBV5-3, the J call TRBJ1-4, with unresolved D. TRBV5-3 is placed among ORFs of uncertain function. V dropped 4 bases and J dropped 5 bases, with 18 bases sitting between them. This CDR3 region has 16 residues. The CDR3 DNA reads as TGTGCCAGAAGCCCTGACAACTCGATCGAAAATGAAAAACTGTTTTTT. Its protein is CARSPDNSIENEKLFF.

V usage is TRBV19 and J usage is TRBJ2-5, with 7 bases fitting TRBD2. CDR1 and CDR2 from the germline V gene are LNHDA and SQIVND (reference sequence). V shed 1 base and J 2 bases; nucleotides not matched to a gene: 4. This CDR3 has 15 residues. In DNA form, the CDR3 reads TGTGCCAGTAGTATAGCGGGGGGAGGGCAAGAGACCCAGTACTTC. It translates to CASSIAGGGQETQYF. Full variable domain (outside the CDR3, taken from reference TRBV19 and TRBJ2-5): DGGITQSPKYLFRKEGQNVTLSCEQNLNHDAMYWYRQDPGQGLRLIYYSQIVNDFQKGDIAEGYSVSREKKESFPLTVTSAQKNPTAFYLCASSIAGGGQETQYFGPGTRLLVL.

Comments on this clone: Other DNA sequences of this sample code for an identical CDR3. The chain carries TRBV5-6 and TRBJ1-6, with D possibly TRBD1 on 6 matching bases. Germline values: CDR1 SGHDT, CDR2 YYEEEE. Between the trimmed V and J ends, which lost 4 bases and 0 bases, there was a span of 20 bases. This CDR3 is 19 amino acids long. The CDR3 sequence is CASSPLDRQEDSYNSPLHF. For the CDR3, the DNA is TGTGCCAGCAGCCCCCTGGATCGACAGGAAGACTCCTATAATTCACCCCTCCACTTT.

The J gene is TRBJ2-1, the V gene TRBV11-2, with 10 nucleotides matching TRBD1. V shed 5 bases and J 4 bases; nucleotides not matched to a gene: 2. Germline V CDR1 and CDR2: SGHAT, FQNNGV. This CDR3 contains 14 residues. CDR3 region: CASSPDRGYNEQFF. For the CDR3, the DNA is TGTGCCAGCAGCCCGGACAGGGGGTACAATGAGCAGTTCTTC.

The chain recombines TRBV6-2 or TRBV6-3 with TRBJ1-2, with 8 bases fitting TRBD1. The V segment lost 2 bases and the J segment 8 bases; nucleotides outside the gene matches: 4. The CDR3 extends over 13 amino acids. Per germline, CDR1 MNHEY and CDR2 SVGEGT. The CDR3 sequence is CASSYQGALGYTF. CDR3 sequence (DNA): TGTGCCAGCAGTTACCAGGGGGCGCTGGGCTACACCTTC.

This clone was found a few times. The chain carries TRBV6-2 or TRBV6-3 and TRBJ2-7; maybe TRBD1 (5 bases). The germline CDR1 and CDR2 sequences are MNHEY and SVGEGT. Trimming removed 5 bases from V and 0 bases from J, with 14 bases in between. This CDR3 spans 15 amino acids. The CDR3 nucleotides read TGTGCCAGCAGTCGACAGAAATCCCTCTCCTACGAGCAGTACTTC. Translation: CASSRQKSLSYEQYF.

The rearrangement links TRBV20-1 to TRBJ1-5; D perhaps matches TRBD1 (5 bases). CDR1 and CDR2 from the germline V gene are DFQATT and SNEGSKA (reference sequence). The CDR3 spans 11 residues. The CDR3 sequence is CLSTENQPQHF. In nucleotides, the CDR3 is TGCCTTTCGACAGAAAATCAGCCCCAGCATTTT.

This clone appeared a single time. The rearrangement links TRBV28 to TRBJ1-6; 7 bases fit TRBD1. V shed 3 bases, J shed 3 bases, and the junction held 2 bases outside the gene matches. This CDR3 is 15 amino acids long. CDR1 and CDR2 (germline): MDHEN, SYDVKM. As DNA, the CDR3 is TGTGCCAGCAGTTTTGGGACAGTCTATAATTCACCCCTCCACTTT. Amino acids: CASSFGTVYNSPLHF. The variable domain in full, completed from reference TRBV28 and TRBJ1-6, reads DVKVTQSSRYLVKRTGEKVFLECVQDMDHENMFWYRQDPGLGLRLIYFSYDVKMKEKGDIPEGYSVSREKKERFSLILESASTNQTSMYLCASSFGTVYNSPLHFGNGTRLTVT.

The gene calls are TRBV18 and TRBJ1-4; TRBD1 matches 7 bases. The trim removed 5 bases at V and 4 bases at J, leaving 4 bases unmatched. The CDR3 totals 14 residues. The germline V gene has CDR1 KGHSH and CDR2 LQKENI. Written as DNA, the CDR3 is TGTGCCAGCTCAAGACAGGGCGTTAATGAAAAACTGTTTTTT. Translating it yields CASSRQGVNEKLFF.

This rearrangement joins TRBV18 to TRBJ1-3; D is uncertain. V was shortened by 4 bases and J by 0 bases, with 7 bases between the two germline ends. Germline CDR1 KGHSH, CDR2 LQKENI. The CDR3 runs 14 residues. CDR3 in DNA: TGTGCCAGCTCACTAGATCTCTCTGGAAACACCATATATTTT. It specifies CASSLDLSGNTIYF.

This chain links TRBV19 with TRBJ1-6, with 7 bases aligning to TRBD1. CDR1 is LNHDA and CDR2 is SQIVND in the germline V gene (reference sequence). V shed 4 bases and J 9 bases; nucleotides not matched to a gene: 12. This CDR3 contains 16 residues. CDR3 protein: CASSTATGIPLSPLHF. The DNA for the CDR3 is TGTGCCAGTAGTACAGCGACAGGGATCCCCCTTTCACCCCTCCACTTT.

This chain uses TRBV6-5 with TRBJ1-3; D unresolved. The CDR3 extends over 14 amino acids. The germline gives CDR1 MNHEY, CDR2 SVGAGI. V was trimmed by 7 bases and J by 2 bases, leaving 12 bases between them. CDR3 nucleotide sequence: TGTGCCAGCATGAAGGTGAGGGCTGGAAACACCATATATTTT. This encodes CASMKVRAGNTIYF.